The 8 T cell receptor beta chains listed next were all sequenced from one sample in a study of spatial heterogeneity in lung cancer. Points from the study as a whole: Tracking of tumor mutation counts was seen in expanded intratumoral alpha and beta TCR counts.

Via MiXCR, TCRdb re-called the 5' RACE reads, giving one row per CDR3 protein. The profile shows thousands of distinct CDR3 sequences, under 55% of them singletons. These receptors' antigens are unknown. Time point in this sample: sample taken at primary tumor resection. This sample comprised lung tumor tissue, obtained at surgery. Receptor source: a male donor with early-stage non-small cell lung cancer.

Turning to this clonotype: This beta chain lies outside the target of a library built for alpha chains; its clone size means little. The J gene is TRBJ2-1, the V gene TRBV5-1, with TRBD1 identical over 7 bases. Trimming cost V 0 bases and J 1 base; bases outside gene matches: 1. Germline V gives CDR1 SGHRS, CDR2 YFSETQ. The CDR3 length is 15 residues. The CDR3 DNA reads TGCGCCAGCAGCTTGGGACAGGGTTCCTACAATGAGCAGTTCTTC. Its translation: CASSLGQGSYNEQFF.

With respect to this clonotype: This beta chain is a stray sequence in a library constructed for alpha chains; its clone size is not meaningful. This chain links TRBV9 with TRBJ2-5, with D perhaps assigned TRBD1 or TRBD2 (7 bases each). CDR3 length equals 16 residues. Germline CDR1 is SGDLS and CDR2 is YYNGEE. Trimming shortened V by 4 bases and J by 5 bases, and 21 bases separated the two germline ends. DNA of the CDR3: TGTGCCAGCAGCACCCGCTGGGGGAGGGGGCTTGAGACCCAGTACTTC. Amino acid sequence: CASSTRWGRGLETQYF.

The sample holds a few counts of this clonotype. In a library made to pick up alpha chains, this beta chain is a stray read with a size that means little. J is TRBJ2-3 and V is TRBV29-1, with D maybe TRBD1 (6 bases). Trimming removed 7 bases from V and 4 bases from J, with 12 bases in between. The CDR3 length is 12 residues. CDR1 and CDR2 from the germline V gene are SQVTM and ANQGSEA. DNA of the CDR3: TGCAGCGGGCACGCAGGGGCAGATACGCAGTATTTT. Translating it yields CSGHAGADTQYF.

With respect to this clonotype: This beta chain was picked up by a library intended for alpha chains and is off target, so its count carries little meaning. The V call is TRBV5-6, the J call TRBJ2-7, with 9 positions matching TRBD2. After removal of 3 bases from V and 3 bases from J, the junction contained 7 bases not matched to a gene. This CDR3 is 15 amino acids long. Germline V lookup: CDR1 SGHDT, CDR2 YYEEEE. This CDR3 reads CASSSPRLAVYEQYF. The CDR3 bases are TGTGCCAGCAGCTCCCCGCGACTAGCGGTCTACGAGCAGTACTTC.

Regarding this clonotype: The library was prepared for alpha chains; this beta chain is a stray read, so its frequency means little. The V call is TRBV5-6, the J call TRBJ2-5, with 9 bases fitting TRBD1. Trimming removed 7 bases from V and 6 bases from J; junction bases left unmatched: 4. Germline V gives CDR1 SGHDT, CDR2 YYEEEE. The CDR3 runs to 12 residues. The CDR3 nucleotides are TGTGCCAGCCGGGACAGGGAACAGACCCAGTACTTC. It codes for CASRDREQTQYF.

As for this clonotype: The library was designed around alpha chains, so this beta chain is a stray read whose abundance carries little weight. This sequence joins TRBV5-1 and TRBJ2-5, with a weak D call TRBD2 (5 bases). The CDR3 contains 13 residues. Trimming took 3 bases from V and 5 from J, leaving 11 bases between them. The V gene's germline CDR1 is SGHRS and CDR2 YFSETQ. The CDR3 spells CASSSGLGETQYF. DNA of the CDR3: TGCGCCAGCAGCTCCGGACTGGGGGAGACCCAGTACTTC.

This clonotype was seen only a few times. This beta chain is an off-target read within a library intended for alpha chains, so its frequency means little. The rearrangement joins TRBV5-1 to TRBJ2-7, with 10 bases that match TRBD2. V dropped 4 bases and J dropped 7; count of bases not matched to a gene: 11. The CDR3 spans 15 residues. Per germline, CDR1 SGHRS and CDR2 YFSETQ. CDR3 sequence (DNA): TGCGCCAGCAGCCCGGGGGCTAGCGGGAGCAGGGAGCAGTACTTC. Its protein is CASSPGASGSREQYF.

Concerning this clonotype: This beta chain represents an off-target read in a library built for alpha chains; its size is of limited meaning. The rearrangement joins TRBV29-1 to TRBJ2-7, with 8 bases lining up with TRBD1. With V trimmed by 6 bases and J by 0 bases, 4 bases remained unmatched. The CDR3 runs to 13 residues. From germline, CDR1 is SQVTM and CDR2 ANQGSEA. CDR3: CSVDRVGSYEQYF. CDR3 bases: TGCAGCGTGGACAGGGTGGGCTCCTACGAGCAGTACTTC.